These 7 T cell receptor beta chains were sequenced from one sample in a study of technical replicates of blood from a few donors. Profiling relied on immunoSEQ multiplex PCR, and the TCRdb table lists in-frame clones only, not all of them. The table records 65,000 to 80,000 clones, 95% to 99% of them present only once. The sample taken for sequencing was T cells isolated from PBMCs. These receptor sequences come from a human donor in good health.

The rearrangement uses TRBV19 and TRBJ1-5; D remains unclear. This CDR3 region has 13 residues. Trimming cost V 2 bases and J 1 base, with 3 bases left between them. Germline assignment: CDR1 LNHDA and CDR2 SQIVND (reference sequence). The CDR3 coding sequence is TGTGCCAGTAGTATATCAAGCAATCAGCCCCAGCATTTT. Translated, it gives CASSISSNQPQHF.

The chain is built from TRBV2 and TRBJ1-2; D is perhaps TRBD1 (5 bases). CDR1 is SNHLY, CDR2 FYNNEI, per germline. The length of the CDR3 is 13 residues. The ends were cut back, 2 bases at V and 7 bases at J, with 11 bases in the middle. DNA for the CDR3: TGTGCCAGCAGTGAACAGGGTTTTAGTGGCTACACCTTC. Its translation is CASSEQGFSGYTF.

This sequence joins TRBV11-2 and TRBJ1-2; D gene unclear. Between the trimmed V and J ends, which lost 8 bases and 4 bases, there was a span of 8 bases. Germline V gene data show CDR1 as SGHAT and CDR2 as FQNNGV. The CDR3 loop spans 11 amino acids. The CDR3 coding sequence is TGTGCCAGCCAGAAGCGCTATGGCTACACCTTC. Protein sequence: CASQKRYGYTF.

V usage is TRBV19 and J usage is TRBJ2-7, with TRBD1 matching over 7 bases. V shed 3 bases, J shed 2 bases, and the junction held 7 bases outside the gene matches. The germline gives CDR1 LNHDA, CDR2 SQIVND (reference sequence). The CDR3 has 15 residues. This CDR3 is CASSIFGDSTYEQYF. The CDR3, as DNA: TGTGCCAGTAGTATTTTTGGGGACAGCACCTACGAGCAGTACTTC.

V is TRBV2 and J is TRBJ1-2, with TRBD1 matching 9 bases. Germline CDR1 reads SNHLY; CDR2 reads FYNNEI. J gave up 3 bases and V 7 bases, and 6 bases lay outside the gene matches. The CDR3 has 14 residues. CDR3 DNA sequence: TGTGCCAGCACTATACAGGGGGCCGACTATGGCTACACCTTC. It translates to CASTIQGADYGYTF.

J is TRBJ1-2 and V is TRBV29-1; tentative D call: TRBD1 (5 bases). Trimming cost V 4 bases and J 8 bases, with 11 bases left between them. This CDR3 is 11 amino acids long. CDR1 is SQVTM and CDR2 is ANQGSEA in the germline V gene. CDR3 region: CSVVGEDGYTF. The CDR3 coding sequence is TGCAGCGTTGTAGGGGAGGACGGCTACACCTTC.

The chain uses TRBV7-2 and TRBJ2-3; D may be TRBD1 (5 bases). Germline V CDR1 and CDR2: SGHTA, FQGNSA. This CDR3 contains 15 residues. Trimming cost V 6 bases and J 1 base, with 14 bases left between them. CDR3 sequence reads: CASRLGQDGTDTQYF. The CDR3 DNA reads as TGTGCCAGCAGACTCGGACAAGATGGCACAGATACGCAGTATTTT.